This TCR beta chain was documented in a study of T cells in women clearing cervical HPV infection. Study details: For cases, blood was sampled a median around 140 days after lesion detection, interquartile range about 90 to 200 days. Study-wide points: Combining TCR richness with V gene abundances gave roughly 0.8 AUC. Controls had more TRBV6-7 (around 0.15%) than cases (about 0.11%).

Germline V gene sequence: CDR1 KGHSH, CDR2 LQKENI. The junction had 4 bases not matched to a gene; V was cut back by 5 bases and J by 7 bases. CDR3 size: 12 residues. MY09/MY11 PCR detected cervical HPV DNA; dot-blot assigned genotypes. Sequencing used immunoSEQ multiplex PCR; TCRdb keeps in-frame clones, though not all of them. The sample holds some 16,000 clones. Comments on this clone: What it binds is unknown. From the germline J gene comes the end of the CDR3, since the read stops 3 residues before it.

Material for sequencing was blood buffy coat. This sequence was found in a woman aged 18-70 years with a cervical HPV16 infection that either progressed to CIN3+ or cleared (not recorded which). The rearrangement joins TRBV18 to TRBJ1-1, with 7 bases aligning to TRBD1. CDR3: CASSSRQGEAFF. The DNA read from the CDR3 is TGTGCCAGCTCATCGAGACAGGGTGAA.